This T cell receptor beta chain was sequenced in a study of a mutant IDH1 vaccine in newly diagnosed glioma. Study-wide context: Vaccination began 4-6 weeks post radiotherapy alone, or with temozolomide cycles. The earlier regimen, radiotherapy, temozolomide, or both, was most often both. The study, taken as a whole, reports: Among top peripheral T cell clonotypes, changes seemed unrelated to pseudoprogression.

V shed 0 bases and J 11 bases; nucleotides not matched to a gene: 6. Looked up from germline, CDR1 is MGHRA and CDR2 is YSYEKL. There are 14 residues in the CDR3. Assay: immunoSEQ multiplex PCR; the TCRdb copy retains only in-frame clones and omits some. The sample carries around 53,000 clones, roughly 83% recorded once. Sample time point: week 47, end of study. The investigators gave 300 ug of mutant IDH1 20-mer peptide in each vaccine dose, together with topical imiquimod. The patients received vaccinations eight times, in weeks 1, 3, 5, 7, 11, 15, 19 and 23. This clone was counted once. What it recognizes is unknown.

Sequenced material: PBMCs, taken from a glioma patient whose treatment included an IDH1 peptide vaccine. The J gene is TRBJ1-1, the V gene TRBV4-1; 10 bases align to TRBD1. The source is a woman in her twenties or thirties with glioma. Some clones in this sample may be carry-over from other donors' samples. Written as DNA, the CDR3 is TGCGCCAGCAGCCAAGATAGAGGGACAGGGGAGGCTTTCTTT. This gives the protein CASSQDRGTGEAFF.